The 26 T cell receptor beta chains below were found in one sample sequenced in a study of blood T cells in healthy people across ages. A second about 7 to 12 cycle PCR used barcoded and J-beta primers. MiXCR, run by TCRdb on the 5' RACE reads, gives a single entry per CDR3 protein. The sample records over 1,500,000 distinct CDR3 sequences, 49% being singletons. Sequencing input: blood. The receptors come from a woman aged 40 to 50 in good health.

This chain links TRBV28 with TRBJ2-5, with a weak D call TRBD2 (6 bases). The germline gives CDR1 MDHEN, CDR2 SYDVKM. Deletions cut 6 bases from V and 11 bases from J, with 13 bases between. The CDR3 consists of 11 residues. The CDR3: CASSGHREQYF. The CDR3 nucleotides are TGTGCCAGCAGCGGACACCGGGAGCAGTACTTC.

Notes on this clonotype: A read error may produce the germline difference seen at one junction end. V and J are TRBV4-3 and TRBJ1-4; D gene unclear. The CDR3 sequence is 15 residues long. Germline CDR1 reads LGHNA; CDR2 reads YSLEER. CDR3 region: CASSQDWEGNEKLFF. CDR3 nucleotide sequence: TGCGCCAGTAGCCAAGATTGGGAAGGGAATGAAAAACTGTTTTTT.

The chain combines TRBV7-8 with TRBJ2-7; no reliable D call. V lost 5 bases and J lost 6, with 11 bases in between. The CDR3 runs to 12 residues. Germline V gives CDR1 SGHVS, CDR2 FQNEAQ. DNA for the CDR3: TGTGCCAGCAGCCGAAGCAAAAGCGAGCAGTACTTC. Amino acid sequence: CASSRSKSEQYF. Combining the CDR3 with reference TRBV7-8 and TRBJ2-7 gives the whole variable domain GAGVSQSPRYKVAKRGQDVALRCDPISGHVSLFWYQQALGQGPEFLTYFQNEAQLDKSGLPSDRFFAERPEGSVSTLKIQRTQQEDSAVYLCASSRSKSEQYFGPGTRLTVT.

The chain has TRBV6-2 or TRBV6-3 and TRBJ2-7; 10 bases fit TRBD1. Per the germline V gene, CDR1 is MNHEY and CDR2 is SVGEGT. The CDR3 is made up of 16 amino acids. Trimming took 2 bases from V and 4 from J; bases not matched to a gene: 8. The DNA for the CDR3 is TGTGCCAGCAGTTACGGGCACGGGACAGGGGCGTACGAGCAGTACTTC. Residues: CASSYGHGTGAYEQYF.

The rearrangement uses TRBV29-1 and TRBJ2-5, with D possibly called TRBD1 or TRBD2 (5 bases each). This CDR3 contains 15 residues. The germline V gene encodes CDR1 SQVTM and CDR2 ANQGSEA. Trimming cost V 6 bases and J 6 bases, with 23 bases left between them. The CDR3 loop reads CSVRTVGTAPKTQYF. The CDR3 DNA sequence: TGCAGCGTCCGGACGGTCGGGACGGCCCCAAAGACCCAGTACTTC.

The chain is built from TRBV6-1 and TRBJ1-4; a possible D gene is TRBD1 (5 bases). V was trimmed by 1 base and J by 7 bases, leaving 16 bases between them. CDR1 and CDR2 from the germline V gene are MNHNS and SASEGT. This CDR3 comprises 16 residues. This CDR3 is CASSEEGAGMSEKLFF. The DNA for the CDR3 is TGTGCCAGCAGTGAAGAAGGGGCAGGGATGAGTGAAAAACTGTTTTTT.

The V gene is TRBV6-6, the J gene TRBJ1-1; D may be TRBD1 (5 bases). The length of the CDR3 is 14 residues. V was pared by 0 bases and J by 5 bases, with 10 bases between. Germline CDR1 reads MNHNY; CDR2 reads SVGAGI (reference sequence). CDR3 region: CASSYSRQGTEAFF. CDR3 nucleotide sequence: TGTGCCAGCAGTTACTCTAGGCAGGGAACTGAAGCTTTCTTT.

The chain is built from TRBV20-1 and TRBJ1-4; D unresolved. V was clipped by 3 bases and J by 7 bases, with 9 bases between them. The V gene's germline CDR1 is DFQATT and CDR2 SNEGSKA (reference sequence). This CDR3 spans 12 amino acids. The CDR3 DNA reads TGCAGTGCTAGTATTGGAGTTGAAAAACTGTTTTTT. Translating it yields CSASIGVEKLFF.

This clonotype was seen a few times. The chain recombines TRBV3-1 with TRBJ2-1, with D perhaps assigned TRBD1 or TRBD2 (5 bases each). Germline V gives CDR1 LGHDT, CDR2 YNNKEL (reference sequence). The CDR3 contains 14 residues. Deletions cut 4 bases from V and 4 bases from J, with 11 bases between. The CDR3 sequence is CASSLLGRYNEQFF. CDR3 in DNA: TGTGCCAGCAGCCTATTGGGACGGTACAATGAGCAGTTCTTC.

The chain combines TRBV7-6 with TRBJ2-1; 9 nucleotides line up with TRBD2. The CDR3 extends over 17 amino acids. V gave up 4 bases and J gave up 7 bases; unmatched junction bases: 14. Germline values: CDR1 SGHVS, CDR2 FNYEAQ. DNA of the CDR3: TGTGCCAGCAGCTCTGGGGGGCGGGGGGGCTCGGTTAATGAGCAGTTCTTC. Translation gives CASSSGGRGGSVNEQFF.

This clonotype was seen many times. The CDR3 is CSARGDRDEDTQYF. CDR3 DNA sequence: TGCAGTGCTAGAGGTGACAGGGATGAAGATACGCAGTATTTT. The chain carries TRBV20-1 and TRBJ2-3; 7 nucleotides match TRBD1. The CDR3 sequence is 14 residues long. V shed 1 base and J 5 bases; nucleotides not matched to a gene: 6. Per germline, CDR1 DFQATT and CDR2 SNEGSKA (reference sequence).

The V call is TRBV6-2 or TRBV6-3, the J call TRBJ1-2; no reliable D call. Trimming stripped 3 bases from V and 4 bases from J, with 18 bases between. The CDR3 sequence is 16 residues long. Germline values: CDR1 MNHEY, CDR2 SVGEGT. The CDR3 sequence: CASSYSMQATVYGYTF. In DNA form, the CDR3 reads TGTGCCAGCAGTTATTCCATGCAGGCGACCGTCTATGGCTACACCTTC.

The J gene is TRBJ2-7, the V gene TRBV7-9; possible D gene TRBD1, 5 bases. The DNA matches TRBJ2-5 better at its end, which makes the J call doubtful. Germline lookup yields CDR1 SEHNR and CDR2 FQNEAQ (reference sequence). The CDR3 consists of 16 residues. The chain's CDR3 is CASSLVGGQGSETQYF. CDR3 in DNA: TGTGCCAGCAGCTTAGTAGGCGGCCAGGGCTCAGAGACCCAGTACTTC.

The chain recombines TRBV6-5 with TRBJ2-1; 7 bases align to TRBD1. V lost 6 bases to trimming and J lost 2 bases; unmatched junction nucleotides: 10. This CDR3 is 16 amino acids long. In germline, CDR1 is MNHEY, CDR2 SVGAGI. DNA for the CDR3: TGTGCCAGCAGACAGACCTCCGGGACAGCCTACAATGAGCAGTTCTTC. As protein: CASRQTSGTAYNEQFF.

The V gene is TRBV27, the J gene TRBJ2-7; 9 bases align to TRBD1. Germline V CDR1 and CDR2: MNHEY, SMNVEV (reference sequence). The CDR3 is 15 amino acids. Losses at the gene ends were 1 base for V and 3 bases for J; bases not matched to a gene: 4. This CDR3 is CASSLFRDRVYEQYF. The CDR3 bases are TGTGCCAGCAGTTTATTTAGGGACAGGGTCTACGAGCAGTACTTC.

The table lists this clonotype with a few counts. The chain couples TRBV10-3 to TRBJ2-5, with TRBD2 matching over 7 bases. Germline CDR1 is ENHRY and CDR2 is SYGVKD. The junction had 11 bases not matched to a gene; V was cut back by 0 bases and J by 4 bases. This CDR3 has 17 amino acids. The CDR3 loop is CAISESGWEGSGETQYF. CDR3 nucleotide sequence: TGTGCCATCAGTGAGTCAGGATGGGAGGGGTCGGGAGAGACCCAGTACTTC.

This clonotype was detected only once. DNA of the CDR3: TGTGCCAGCAGTCAAAGGACAGGAGAAGCTTTCTTT. It translates to CASSQRTGEAFF. The J gene is TRBJ1-1, the V gene TRBV6-5; 7 nucleotides agree with TRBD1. CDR1 MNHEY and CDR2 SVGAGI come from the germline V gene. The CDR3 has 12 amino acids. The trim removed 5 bases at V and 8 bases at J, leaving 5 bases unmatched.

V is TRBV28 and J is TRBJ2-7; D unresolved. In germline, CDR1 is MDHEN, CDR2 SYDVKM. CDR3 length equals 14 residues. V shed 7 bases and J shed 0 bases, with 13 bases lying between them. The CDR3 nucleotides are TGTGCCAGCATCACGGAATTGCACTCCTACGAGCAGTACTTC. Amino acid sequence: CASITELHSYEQYF.

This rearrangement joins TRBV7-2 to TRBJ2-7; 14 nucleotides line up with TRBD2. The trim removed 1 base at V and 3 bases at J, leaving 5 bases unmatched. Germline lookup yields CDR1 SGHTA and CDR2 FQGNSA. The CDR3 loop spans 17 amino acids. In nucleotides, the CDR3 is TGTGCCAGCAGCTTAGAAGGGACTAGCGGGGGATTCTACGAGCAGTACTTC. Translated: CASSLEGTSGGFYEQYF. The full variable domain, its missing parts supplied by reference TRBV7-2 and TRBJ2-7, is GAGVSQSPSNKVTEKGKDVELRCDPISGHTALYWYRQSLGQGLEFLIYFQGNSAPDKSGLPSDRFSAERTGGSVSTLTIQRTQQEDSAVYLCASSLEGTSGGFYEQYFGPGTRLTVT.

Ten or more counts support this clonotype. CDR3 sequence: CASSSRDRDEQFF. CDR3 sequence (DNA): TGTGCCAGCAGCTCCCGGGACAGGGACGAGCAGTTCTTC. The chain uses TRBV7-2 and TRBJ2-1, with 9 bases aligning to TRBD1. There are 13 residues in the CDR3. Germline trimming cut 4 bases from V and 10 bases from J; bases unmatched to any gene: 5. Germline lookup yields CDR1 SGHTA and CDR2 FQGNSA.

This chain's CDR3 is CASSGTGRDYGYTF. DNA of the CDR3: TGTGCCAGCAGTGGTACAGGGAGGGACTATGGCTACACCTTC. This chain joins TRBV6-1 and TRBJ1-2; possibly TRBD1 for D (6 bases). CDR1 and CDR2 (germline): MNHNS, SASEGT. The CDR3 totals 14 residues. Trimming stripped 4 bases from V and 3 bases from J, with 12 bases between.

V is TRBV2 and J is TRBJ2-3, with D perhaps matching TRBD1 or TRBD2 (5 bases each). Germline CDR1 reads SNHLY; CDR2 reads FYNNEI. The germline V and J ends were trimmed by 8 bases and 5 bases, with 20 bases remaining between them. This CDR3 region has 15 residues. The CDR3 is CASRRGSSGRDTQYF. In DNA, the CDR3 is TGTGCCAGCCGACGGGGCAGCTCCGGTCGAGATACGCAGTATTTT.

CDR3 amino acids: CASSSPGQGIVKVPTEAFF. The CDR3 bases are TGCGCCAGCAGCTCTCCGGGACAGGGGATAGTAAAGGTCCCCACTGAAGCTTTCTTT. V usage is TRBV5-1 and J usage is TRBJ1-1; TRBD1 agrees at 10 bases. Per the germline V gene, CDR1 is SGHRS and CDR2 is YFSETQ. The CDR3 extends over 19 amino acids. V shed 3 bases, J shed 4 bases, and the junction held 18 bases outside the gene matches. Based on the CDR3 plus reference TRBV5-1 and TRBJ1-1, the full variable domain is KAGVTQTPRYLIKTRGQQVTLSCSPISGHRSVSWYQQTPGQGLQFLFEYFSETQRNKGNFPGRFSGRQFSNSRSEMNVSTLELGDSALYLCASSSPGQGIVKVPTEAFFGQGTRLTVV.

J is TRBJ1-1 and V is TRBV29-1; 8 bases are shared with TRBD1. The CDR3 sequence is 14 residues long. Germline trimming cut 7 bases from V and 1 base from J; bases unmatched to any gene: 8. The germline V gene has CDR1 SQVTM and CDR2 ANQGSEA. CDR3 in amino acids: CSADRGFWNTEAFF. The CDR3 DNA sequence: TGCAGCGCCGACAGGGGTTTTTGGAACACTGAAGCTTTCTTT.

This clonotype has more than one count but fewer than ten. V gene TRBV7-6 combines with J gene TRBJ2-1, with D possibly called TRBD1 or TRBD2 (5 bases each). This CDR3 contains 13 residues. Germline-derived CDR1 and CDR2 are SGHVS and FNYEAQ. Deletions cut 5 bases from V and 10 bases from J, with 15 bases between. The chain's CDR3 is CASSPGLAREQFF. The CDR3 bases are TGTGCCAGCAGCCCGGGGCTGGCAAGGGAGCAGTTCTTC.

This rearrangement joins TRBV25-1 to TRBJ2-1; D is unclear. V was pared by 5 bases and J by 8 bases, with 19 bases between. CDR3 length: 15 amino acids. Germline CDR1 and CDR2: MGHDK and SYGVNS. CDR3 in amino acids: CASSLDAATWDEQFF. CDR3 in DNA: TGTGCCAGCAGTCTTGACGCGGCCACGTGGGATGAGCAGTTCTTC.